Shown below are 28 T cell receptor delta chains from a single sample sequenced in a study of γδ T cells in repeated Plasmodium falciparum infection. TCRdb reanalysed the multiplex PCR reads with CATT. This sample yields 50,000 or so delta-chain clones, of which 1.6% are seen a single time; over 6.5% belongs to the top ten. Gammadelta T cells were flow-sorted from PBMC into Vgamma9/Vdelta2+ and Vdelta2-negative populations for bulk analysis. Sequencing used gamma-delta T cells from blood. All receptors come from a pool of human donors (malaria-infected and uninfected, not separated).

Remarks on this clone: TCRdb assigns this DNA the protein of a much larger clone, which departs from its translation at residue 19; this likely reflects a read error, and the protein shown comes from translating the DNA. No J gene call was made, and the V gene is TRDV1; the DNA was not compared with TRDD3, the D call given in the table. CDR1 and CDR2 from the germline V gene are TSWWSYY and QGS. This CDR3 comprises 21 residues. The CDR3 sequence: CALGDGLLTQQTGGVTDKPIF. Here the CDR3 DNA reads TGTGCTCTTGGGGATGGCCTTCTTACACAACAAACTGGGGGAGTTACCGATAAACCCATCTTT.

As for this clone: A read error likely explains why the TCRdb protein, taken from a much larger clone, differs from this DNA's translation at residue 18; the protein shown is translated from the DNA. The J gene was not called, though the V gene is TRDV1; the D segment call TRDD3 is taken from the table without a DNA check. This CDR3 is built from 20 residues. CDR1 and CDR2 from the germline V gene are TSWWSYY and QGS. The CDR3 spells CALGELCLVLGDTVADKPIF. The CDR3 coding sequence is TGTGCTCTTGGGGAACTCTGTCTTGTACTGGGGGATACGGTGGCCGATAAACCCATCTTT.

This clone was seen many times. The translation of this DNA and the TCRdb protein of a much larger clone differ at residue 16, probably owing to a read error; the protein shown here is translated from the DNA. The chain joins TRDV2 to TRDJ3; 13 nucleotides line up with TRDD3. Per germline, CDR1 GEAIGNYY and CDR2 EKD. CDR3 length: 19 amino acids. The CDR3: CACDTLLGDTLGDTRKMFF. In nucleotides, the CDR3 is TGTGCCTGTGACACCCTACTGGGGGATACGCTGGGGGACACCCGAAAGATGTTTTTC.

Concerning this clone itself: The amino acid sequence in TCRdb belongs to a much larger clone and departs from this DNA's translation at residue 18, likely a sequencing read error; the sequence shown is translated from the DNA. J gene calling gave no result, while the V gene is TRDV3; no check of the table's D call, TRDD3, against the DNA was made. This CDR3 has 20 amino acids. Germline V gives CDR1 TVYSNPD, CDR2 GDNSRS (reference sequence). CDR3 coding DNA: TGTGCCTTGCTGTCTGGGGGATATTACCTTCAAGCTTGGGTCACCGATAAACACATCTTT. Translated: CALLSGGYYLQAWVTDKHIF.

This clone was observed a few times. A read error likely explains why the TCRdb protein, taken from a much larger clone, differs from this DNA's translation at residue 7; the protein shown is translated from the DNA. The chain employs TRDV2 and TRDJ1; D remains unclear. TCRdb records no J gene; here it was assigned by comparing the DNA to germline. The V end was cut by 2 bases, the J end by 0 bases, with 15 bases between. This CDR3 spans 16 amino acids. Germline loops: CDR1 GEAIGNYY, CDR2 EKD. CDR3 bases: TGTGCCTGTGACAACTTGAGGGAAGCCCACACCGATAAACTCATCTTT. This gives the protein CACDNLREAHTDKLIF.

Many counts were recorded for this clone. CDR3 protein: CACDPIGGLGDTYTDKLIF. The DNA of the CDR3 is TGTGCCTGTGACCCAATCGGGGGGCTGGGGGATACGTACACCGATAAACTCATCTTT. V gene TRDV2 combines with J gene TRDJ1; 12 positions agree with TRDD3. Per germline, CDR1 GEAIGNYY and CDR2 EKD. J lost 0 bases, V lost 3 bases, and 13 bases had no gene match. The CDR3 is made up of 19 amino acids.

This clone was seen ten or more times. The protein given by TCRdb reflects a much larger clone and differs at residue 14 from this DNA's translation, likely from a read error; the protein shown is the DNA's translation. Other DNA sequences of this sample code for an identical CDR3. CDR3 sequence (DNA): TGTGCTCTTGGGGAGAGTCCTCGTACTGGGGGATGTAACGCCGATAAACTCATCTTT. It specifies CALGESPRTGGCNADKLIF. V gene TRDV1 combines with J gene TRDJ1; 10 bases line up with TRDD3. Germline CDR1 reads TSWWSYY; CDR2 reads QGS. The CDR3 contains 19 residues. The ends lost 3 bases at V and 3 bases at J; junction bases unmatched: 16.

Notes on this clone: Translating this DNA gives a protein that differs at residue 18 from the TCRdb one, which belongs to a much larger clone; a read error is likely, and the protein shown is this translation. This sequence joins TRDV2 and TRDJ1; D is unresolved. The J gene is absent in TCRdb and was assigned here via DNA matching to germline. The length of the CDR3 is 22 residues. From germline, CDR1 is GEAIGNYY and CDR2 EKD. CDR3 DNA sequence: TGTGCCTGTGCAGCGCGCCGAATATTCTTCAACCGACTCCCCGTTTACACCGGTAAACTCATCTTT. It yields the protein CACAARRIFFNRLPVYTGKLIF.

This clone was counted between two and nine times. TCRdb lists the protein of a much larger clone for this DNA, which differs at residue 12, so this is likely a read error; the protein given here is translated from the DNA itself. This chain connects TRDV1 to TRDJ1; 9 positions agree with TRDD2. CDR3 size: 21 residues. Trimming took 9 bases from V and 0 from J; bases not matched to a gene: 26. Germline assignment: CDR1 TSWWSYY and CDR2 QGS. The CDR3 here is CALTRIEGLPTQRFYTDKLIF. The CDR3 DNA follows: TGTGCTCTCACGAGAATCGAGGGCCTTCCTACGCAGAGGTTTTACACCGATAAACTCATCTTT.

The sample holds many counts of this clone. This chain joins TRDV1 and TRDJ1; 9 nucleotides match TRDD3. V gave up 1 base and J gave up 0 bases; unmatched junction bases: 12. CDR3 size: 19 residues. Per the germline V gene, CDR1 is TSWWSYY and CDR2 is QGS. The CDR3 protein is CALGEPKRLGDGNTDKLIF. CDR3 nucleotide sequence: TGTGCTCTTGGGGAACCCAAACGCCTGGGGGATGGGAACACCGATAAACTCATCTTT.

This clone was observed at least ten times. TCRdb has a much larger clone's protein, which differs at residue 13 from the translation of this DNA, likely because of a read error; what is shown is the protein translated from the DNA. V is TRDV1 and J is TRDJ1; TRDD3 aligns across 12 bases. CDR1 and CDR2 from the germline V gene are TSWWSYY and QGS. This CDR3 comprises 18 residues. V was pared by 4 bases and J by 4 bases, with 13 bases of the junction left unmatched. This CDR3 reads CALGGVSHWGILVDKLIF. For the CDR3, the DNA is TGTGCTCTTGGGGGCGTCTCGCACTGGGGGATACTTGTCGATAAACTCATCTTT.

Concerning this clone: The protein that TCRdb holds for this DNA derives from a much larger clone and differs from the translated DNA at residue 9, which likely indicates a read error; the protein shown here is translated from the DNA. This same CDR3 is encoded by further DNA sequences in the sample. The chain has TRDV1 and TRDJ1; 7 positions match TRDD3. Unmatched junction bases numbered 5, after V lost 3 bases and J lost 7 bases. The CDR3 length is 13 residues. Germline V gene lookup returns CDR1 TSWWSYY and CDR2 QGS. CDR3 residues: CALGEHWGRKLIF. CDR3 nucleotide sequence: TGTGCTCTTGGGGAGCACTGGGGCCGTAAACTCATCTTT.

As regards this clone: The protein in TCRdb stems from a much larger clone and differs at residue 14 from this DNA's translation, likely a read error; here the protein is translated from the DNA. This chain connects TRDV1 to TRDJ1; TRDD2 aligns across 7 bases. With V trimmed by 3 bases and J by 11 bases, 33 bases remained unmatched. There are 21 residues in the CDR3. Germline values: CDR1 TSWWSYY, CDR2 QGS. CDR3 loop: CALGDLTFLPIPIYRYDELIF. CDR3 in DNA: TGTGCTCTTGGGGACCTTACCTTCCTCCCAATACCTATCTACCGCTACGATGAGCTCATCTTT.

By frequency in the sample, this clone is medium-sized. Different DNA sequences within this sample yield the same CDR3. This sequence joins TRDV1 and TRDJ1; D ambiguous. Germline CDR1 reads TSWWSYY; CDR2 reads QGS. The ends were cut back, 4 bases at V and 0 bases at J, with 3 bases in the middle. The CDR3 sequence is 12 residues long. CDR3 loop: CALGGYTDKLIF. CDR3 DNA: TGTGCTCTTGGGGGATACACCGATAAACTCATCTTT.

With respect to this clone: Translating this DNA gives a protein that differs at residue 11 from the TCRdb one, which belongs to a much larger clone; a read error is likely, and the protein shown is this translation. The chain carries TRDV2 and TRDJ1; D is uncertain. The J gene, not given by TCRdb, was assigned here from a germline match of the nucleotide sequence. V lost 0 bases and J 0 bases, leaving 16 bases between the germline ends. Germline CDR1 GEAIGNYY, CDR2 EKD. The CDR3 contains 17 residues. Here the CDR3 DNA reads TGTGCCTGTGACACCGTCGGAACGGGGCCTCACACCGATAAACTCATCTTT. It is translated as CACDTVGTGPHTDKLIF.

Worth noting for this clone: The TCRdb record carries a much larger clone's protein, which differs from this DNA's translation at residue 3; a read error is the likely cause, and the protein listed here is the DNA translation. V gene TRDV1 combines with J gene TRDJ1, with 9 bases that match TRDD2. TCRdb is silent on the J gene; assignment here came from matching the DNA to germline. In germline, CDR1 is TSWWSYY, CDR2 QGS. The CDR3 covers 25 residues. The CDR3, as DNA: TGTGCTATTGGGGAAGGCCGCGCGAGGACCTTCCTACGTAAGTGGGGGAACGTGTACACCGATAAACTCATCTTT. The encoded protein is CAIGEGRARTFLRKWGNVYTDKLIF.

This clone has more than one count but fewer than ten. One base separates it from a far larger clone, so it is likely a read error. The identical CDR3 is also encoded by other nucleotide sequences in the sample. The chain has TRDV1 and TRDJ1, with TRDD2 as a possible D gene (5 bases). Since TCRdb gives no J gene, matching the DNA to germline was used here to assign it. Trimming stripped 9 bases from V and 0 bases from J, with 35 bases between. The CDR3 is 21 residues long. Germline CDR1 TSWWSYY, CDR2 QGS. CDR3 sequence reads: CALTRIEGLPTRRFYTDKLIF. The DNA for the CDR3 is TGTGCTCTCACGAGAATCGAGGGCCTCCCTACGCGGAGGTTTTACACCGATAAACTCATCTTT.

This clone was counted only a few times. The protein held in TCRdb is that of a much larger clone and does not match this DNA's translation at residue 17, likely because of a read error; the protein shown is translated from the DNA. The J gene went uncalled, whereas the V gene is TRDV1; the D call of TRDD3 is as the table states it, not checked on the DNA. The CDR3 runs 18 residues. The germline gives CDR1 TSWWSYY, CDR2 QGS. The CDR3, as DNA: TGTGCTCTTGGGGAACCCCCCACCGGTGGAACTTACACCGATAAACTCACCTTT. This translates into CALGEPPTGGTYTDKLTF.

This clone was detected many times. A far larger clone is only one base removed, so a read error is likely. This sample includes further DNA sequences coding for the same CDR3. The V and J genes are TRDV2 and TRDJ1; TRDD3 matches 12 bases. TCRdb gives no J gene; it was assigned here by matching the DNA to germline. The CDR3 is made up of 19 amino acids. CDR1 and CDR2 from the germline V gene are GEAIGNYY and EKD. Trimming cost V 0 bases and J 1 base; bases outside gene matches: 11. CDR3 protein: CACDTLPPGGYGSTDKLIF. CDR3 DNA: TGTGCCTGTGACACCCTGCCCCCTGGGGGATACGGAAGCACCGATAAACTCATCTTT.

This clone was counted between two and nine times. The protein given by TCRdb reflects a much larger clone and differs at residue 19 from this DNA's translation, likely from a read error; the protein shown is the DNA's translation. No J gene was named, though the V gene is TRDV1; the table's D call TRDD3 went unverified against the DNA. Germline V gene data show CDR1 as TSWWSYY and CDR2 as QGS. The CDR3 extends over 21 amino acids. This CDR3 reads CALGETLSNWGIREYTDKRIF. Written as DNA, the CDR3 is TGTGCTCTTGGGGAAACTCTGTCAAACTGGGGGATACGGGAGTACACCGATAAACGCATCTTT.

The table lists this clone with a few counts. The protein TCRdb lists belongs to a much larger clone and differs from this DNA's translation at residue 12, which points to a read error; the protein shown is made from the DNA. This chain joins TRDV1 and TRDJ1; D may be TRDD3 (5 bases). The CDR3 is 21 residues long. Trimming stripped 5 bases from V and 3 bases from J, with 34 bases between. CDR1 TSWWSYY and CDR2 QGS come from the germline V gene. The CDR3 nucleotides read TGTGCTCTTGGGAAGCTTGGATATTTAGAGAGGGAGGATATTGTGCCCGATAAACTCATCTTT. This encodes CALGKLGYLEREDIVPDKLIF.

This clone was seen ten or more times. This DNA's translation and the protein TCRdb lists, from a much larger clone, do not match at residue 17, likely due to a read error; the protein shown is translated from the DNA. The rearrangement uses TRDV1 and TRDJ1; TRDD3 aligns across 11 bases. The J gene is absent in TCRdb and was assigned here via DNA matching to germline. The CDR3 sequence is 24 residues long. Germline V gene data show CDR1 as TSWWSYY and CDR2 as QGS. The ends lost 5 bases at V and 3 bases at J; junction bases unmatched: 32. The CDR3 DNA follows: TGTGCTCTTGGGAACTCCCCCCACATACTTCCTAACCACTGGGGGATATGCAAGGCCGATAAACTCATCTTT. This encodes CALGNSPHILPNHWGICKADKLIF.

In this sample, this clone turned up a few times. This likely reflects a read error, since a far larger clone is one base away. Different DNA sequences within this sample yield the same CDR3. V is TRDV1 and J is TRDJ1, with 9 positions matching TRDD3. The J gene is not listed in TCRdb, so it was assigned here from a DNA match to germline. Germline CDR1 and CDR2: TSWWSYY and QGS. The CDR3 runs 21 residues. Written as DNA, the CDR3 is TGTGCTCTTGGGGAACTAGTTGCAAGGTGGGGGATAGATAGGTACACCGACAAACTCATCTTT. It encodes CALGELVARWGIDRYTDKLIF.

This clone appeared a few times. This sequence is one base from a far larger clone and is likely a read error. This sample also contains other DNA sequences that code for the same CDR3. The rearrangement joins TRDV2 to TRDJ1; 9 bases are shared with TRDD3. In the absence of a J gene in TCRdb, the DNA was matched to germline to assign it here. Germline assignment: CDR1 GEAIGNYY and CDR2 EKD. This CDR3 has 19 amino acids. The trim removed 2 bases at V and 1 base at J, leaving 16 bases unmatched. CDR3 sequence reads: CACDIVLGDGSGVTDKLIF. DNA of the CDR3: TGTGCCTGTGACATCGTACTGGGGGACGGCTCGGGGGTCACCGATAAACTCATCTTT.

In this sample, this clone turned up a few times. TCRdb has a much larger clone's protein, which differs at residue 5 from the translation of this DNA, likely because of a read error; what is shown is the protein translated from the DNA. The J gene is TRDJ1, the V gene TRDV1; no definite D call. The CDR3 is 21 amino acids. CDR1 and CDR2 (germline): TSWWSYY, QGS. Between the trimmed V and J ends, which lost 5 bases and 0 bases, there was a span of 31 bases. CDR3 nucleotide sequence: TGTGCTCTTGGGAAAGGCCTCTCCCCATCGAGTATCCCGCTGTACACCGATAAACTCATCTTT. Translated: CALGKGLSPSSIPLYTDKLIF.

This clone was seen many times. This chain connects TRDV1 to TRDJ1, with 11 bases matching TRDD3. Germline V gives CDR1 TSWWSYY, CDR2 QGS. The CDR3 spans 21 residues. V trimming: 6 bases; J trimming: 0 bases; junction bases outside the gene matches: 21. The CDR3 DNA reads TGTGCTCTTGGTGGAACCTGGGGGATACAAAACCATCTTTTATACACCGATAAACTCATCTTT. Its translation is CALGGTWGIQNHLLYTDKLIF.

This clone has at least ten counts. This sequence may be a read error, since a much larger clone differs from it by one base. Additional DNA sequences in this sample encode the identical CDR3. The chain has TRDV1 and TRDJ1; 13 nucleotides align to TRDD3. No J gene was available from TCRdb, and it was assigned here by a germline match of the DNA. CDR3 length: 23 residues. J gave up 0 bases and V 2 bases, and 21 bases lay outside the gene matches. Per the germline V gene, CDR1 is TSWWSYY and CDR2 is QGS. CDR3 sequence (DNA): TGTGCTCTTGGGGAAAACCCCTCCCACGTACTGGGGGATACGCCGGTGTACACCGATAAACTCATCTTT. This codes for CALGENPSHVLGDTPVYTDKLIF.

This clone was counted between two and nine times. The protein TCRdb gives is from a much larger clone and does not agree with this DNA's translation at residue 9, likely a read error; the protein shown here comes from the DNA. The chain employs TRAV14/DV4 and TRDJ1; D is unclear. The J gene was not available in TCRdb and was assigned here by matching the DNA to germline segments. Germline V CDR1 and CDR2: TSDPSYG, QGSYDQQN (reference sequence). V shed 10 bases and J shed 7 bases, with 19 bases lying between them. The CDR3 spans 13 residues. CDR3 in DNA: TGTGCAACCCTTATCCGGGTAGCCGGTAAACTCATCTTT. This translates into CATLIRVAGKLIF.